Below, 4 T cell receptor beta chains from the same sample are listed, as sequenced in a study of cytomegalovirus exposure and HLA in healthy donors. The PCR was carried out with 60 Vbeta primers and 13 Jbeta primers. Some clones are missing from TCRdb's copy, which holds only in-frame ones; the method was immunoSEQ multiplex PCR. This sample has around 110,000 clones, with 70% to 80% found just once. The sequenced sample was PBMCs. Every receptor here comes from a man aged 25-40 years in good health and CMV-seropositive.

The chain uses TRBV7-9 and TRBJ2-1, with 8 bases fitting TRBD1. The CDR3 loop spans 16 amino acids. Looked up from germline, CDR1 is SEHNR and CDR2 is FQNEAQ (reference sequence). V gave up 1 base and J gave up 5 bases; unmatched junction bases: 7. CDR3 sequence reads: CASSLVGRGRDNEQFF. The CDR3 DNA reads TGTGCCAGCAGCTTAGTTGGCAGGGGGCGAGACAATGAGCAGTTCTTC.

V is TRBV7-3 and J is TRBJ2-7; TRBD1 is a possible D gene (7 bases). Looked up from germline, CDR1 is SGHTA and CDR2 is FQGTGA. CDR3 size: 15 residues. V was pared by 3 bases and J by 3 bases, with 15 bases between. CDR3 amino acids: CASSLGAGGNYEQYF. The CDR3 nucleotides are TGTGCCAGCAGCTTGGGGGCAGGGGGGAACTACGAGCAGTACTTC.

This clone has a single count. The chain couples TRBV28 to TRBJ2-5; D might be TRBD2 (5 bases). The J call may be in error: the DNA end matches TRBJ2-7 better. The CDR3 covers 14 residues. CDR1 and CDR2 from the germline V gene are MDHEN and SYDVKM. The CDR3 reads CASSFRGPTYEQYF. CDR3 coding DNA: TGTGCCAGCAGTTTCCGAGGGCCCACCTACGAGCAGTACTTC.

The chain has TRBV4-3 and TRBJ2-3, with 8 bases matching TRBD2. Germline values: CDR1 LGHNA, CDR2 YSLEER. There are 16 residues in the CDR3. Trimming at V came to 6 bases and at J to 2 bases, leaving 10 bases not matched to a gene. CDR3 amino acids: CASRQKAGGITDTQYF. In DNA, the CDR3 is TGCGCCAGCAGGCAAAAGGCGGGGGGCATCACAGATACGCAGTATTTT.